This T cell receptor (beta chain) was sequenced in a study of blood T cell repertoires in COVID-19. About the research overall: Samples of COVID-19 (acute and convalescent) were obtained from the United States, Italy and Spain. T cells, B-cell-depleted T cells, or PBMCs supplied cDNA or gDNA.

In the original workflow: Researchers report that nucleated cell counts were estimated from reference gene primer amplification. Using immunoSEQ multiplex PCR, the repertoire was profiled, and TCRdb retains in-frame clones only, with some absent. The V and J calls and clone size were taken over from that table, and D and trimming were inferred from the DNA. The table has approximately 170,000 clones, approximately 80% seen once; the top ten hold 10% to 15%. The CDR3 covers 16 residues. V lost 5 bases, J lost 6 bases, and 13 bases stayed unmatched. Germline assignment: CDR1 SEHNR and CDR2 FQNEAQ (reference sequence).

The chain joins TRBV7-9 to TRBJ2-3, with TRBD2 matching 8 bases. Source material: peripheral blood. The sequence was obtained from a man between 65 and 85 years old who had recovered from COVID-19. The CDR3 DNA is TGTGCCAGCAGCAGAAAGCGGGAGAGGGAAGCGGATACGCAGTATTTT. Its protein is CASSRKREREADTQYF.